The 13 T cell receptor beta chains below were found in one sample sequenced in a study of blood T cell repertoires in COVID-19. Profiled with immunoSEQ multiplex PCR; TCRdb holds only in-frame clones, not every one. Of about 280,000 clones detected, about nine tenths appear once; the ten largest clones hold approximately 11%. What was sequenced was peripheral blood. These receptor sequences come from a woman aged 25-40 years with COVID-19, enrolled during active disease.

The chain recombines TRBV28 with TRBJ2-3; 8 bases are a match to TRBD2. CDR1 and CDR2 from the germline V gene are MDHEN and SYDVKM. V trimming: 6 bases; J trimming: 2 bases; junction bases outside the gene matches: 7. CDR3 length equals 15 residues. CDR3 bases: TGTGCCAGCAGCCCCGGGGGGGCGATCACAGATACGCAGTATTTT. Protein: CASSPGGAITDTQYF.

J is TRBJ2-7 and V is TRBV19; possible D gene TRBD2, 6 bases. This CDR3 comprises 15 residues. CDR1 LNHDA and CDR2 SQIVND come from the germline V gene (reference sequence). Trimming shortened V by 5 bases and J by 4 bases, and 18 bases separated the two germline ends. The CDR3: CASSAPLGGRYEQYF. The CDR3 DNA sequence: TGTGCCAGTAGTGCACCCTTGGGGGGACGGTACGAGCAGTACTTC. Looking up the rest from reference TRBV19 and TRBJ2-7 gives the full variable domain: DGGITQSPKYLFRKEGQNVTLSCEQNLNHDAMYWYRQDPGQGLRLIYYSQIVNDFQKGDIAEGYSVSREKKESFPLTVTSAQKNPTAFYLCASSAPLGGRYEQYFGPGTRLTVT.

This clone was picked up a small number of times. J is TRBJ1-5 and V is TRBV6-1; 8 bases line up with TRBD1. V lost 1 base and J lost 6; bases outside the gene matches: 5. The CDR3 loop spans 15 amino acids. CDR1 and CDR2 (germline): MNHNS, SASEGT. The chain's CDR3 is CASSEGGQGGQPQHF. The CDR3 region has the DNA TGTGCCAGCAGTGAAGGTGGACAGGGCGGTCAGCCCCAGCATTTT.

J is TRBJ1-1 and V is TRBV10-3; 8 bases agree with TRBD1. The CDR3 is made up of 14 amino acids. CDR1 ENHRY and CDR2 SYGVKD come from the germline V gene. V lost 10 bases to trimming and J lost 1 base; unmatched junction nucleotides: 8. The CDR3 nucleotides read TGTGCCACCGCCCGGACAGGGACGAACACTGAAGCTTTCTTT. As protein: CATARTGTNTEAFF.

CDR3 residues: CASSSAGSEDTEAFF. DNA for the CDR3: TGTGCCAGCAGCTCAGCCGGGTCGGAGGACACTGAAGCTTTCTTT. The genes are TRBV11-2 and TRBJ1-1; D unclear. V lost 4 bases and J lost 3, with 15 bases in between. Germline V gives CDR1 SGHAT, CDR2 FQNNGV. The CDR3 spans 15 residues.

The chain is built from TRBV25-1 and TRBJ2-3; 7 bases are shared with TRBD1. Germline V CDR1 and CDR2: MGHDK, SYGVNS. The length of the CDR3 is 16 residues. V dropped 4 bases and J dropped 1; count of bases not matched to a gene: 8. In DNA form, the CDR3 reads TGTGCCAGCAGTGTCCCAAAGGGGGCAGGCACAGATACGCAGTATTTT. Its protein is CASSVPKGAGTDTQYF.

This rearrangement joins TRBV18 to TRBJ1-6; D is ambiguous. There are 15 residues in the CDR3. Germline V gene sequence: CDR1 KGHSH, CDR2 LQKENI. With 2 bases removed from V and 7 bases from J, the gap between germline ends came to 12 bases. The CDR3, as DNA: TGTGCCAGCTCACCAAGGACTGACACAAATTCACCCCTCCACTTT. Translation gives CASSPRTDTNSPLHF.

The genes are TRBV4-3 and TRBJ1-1; TRBD1 matches at 8 bases. Unmatched junction bases numbered 5, after V lost 4 bases and J lost 4 bases. The CDR3 totals 14 residues. The germline gives CDR1 LGHNA, CDR2 YSLEER. In nucleotides, the CDR3 is TGCGCCAGCAGCCGTACGACAGGGGCCACTGAAGCTTTCTTT. This gives the protein CASSRTTGATEAFF.

The gene calls are TRBV7-8 and TRBJ2-7; 7 nucleotides line up with TRBD2. V trimming: 5 bases; J trimming: 6 bases; junction bases outside the gene matches: 13. Per the germline V gene, CDR1 is SGHVS and CDR2 is FQNEAQ. This CDR3 comprises 15 residues. DNA of the CDR3: TGTGCCAGCAGCCCAACGTCAGCAGGGAGGGGCGAGCAGTACTTC. Translation: CASSPTSAGRGEQYF.

V and J are TRBV28 and TRBJ1-2, with TRBD1 as a possible D gene (6 bases). Looked up from germline, CDR1 is MDHEN and CDR2 is SYDVKM. Trimming cost V 5 bases and J 2 bases, with 12 bases left between them. The CDR3 has 14 residues. The CDR3 loop reads CASSPGTRNYGYTF. CDR3 coding DNA: TGTGCCAGCAGTCCCGGGACACGAAACTATGGCTACACCTTC.

The chain joins TRBV28 to TRBJ2-7, with 8 bases identical to TRBD2. The CDR3 is 15 residues long. CDR1 MDHEN and CDR2 SYDVKM come from the germline V gene. With V trimmed by 2 bases and J by 3 bases, 6 bases remained unmatched. CDR3 bases: TGTGCCAGCAGTTTAACGGCTAGCGGGTTCTACGAGCAGTACTTC. Amino acids: CASSLTASGFYEQYF.

This clone was counted only a few times. This sequence joins TRBV3-1 (or the pseudogene TRBV3-2) and TRBJ2-1; 8 bases line up with TRBD2. Looked up from germline, CDR1 is LGHDT and CDR2 is YNNKEL (reference sequence). The CDR3 extends over 16 amino acids. J lost 2 bases, V lost 1 base, and 4 bases had no gene match. The CDR3 region has the DNA TGTGCCAGCAGCCAAGGGCTAGCGGGTACCTACAATGAGCAGTTCTTC. This encodes CASSQGLAGTYNEQFF.

The rearrangement joins TRBV6-2 or TRBV6-3 to TRBJ2-7; tentatively, D is TRBD1 (6 bases). The CDR3 sequence is 16 residues long. Per the germline V gene, CDR1 is MNHEY and CDR2 is SVGEGT. V was pared by 3 bases and J by 4 bases, with 19 bases between. The CDR3 is CASSYPGRGFLYEQYF. Written as DNA, the CDR3 is TGTGCCAGCAGTTATCCTGGCAGGGGTTTTTTATACGAGCAGTACTTC.